What follows are 27 T cell receptor beta chains derived from one specimen sequenced in a study of glioma-infiltrating T cells (dated by TCRdb to 2015 to 2016). Sequencing was carried out with an Illumina MiSeq. The iRepertoire nested amplicon-rescue multiplex PCR (arm-PCR) platform was used to amplify TCR alpha and beta CDR3 regions from RNA. The public reads were reprocessed in TCRdb via fastp at Q25 and MiXCR, keeping in-frame beta chains. Rows are unified per CDR3 protein, each entry keeping the most common DNA and genes. This sample holds about 110,000 distinct CDR3 sequences; about 25% were observed only once. The ten largest account for roughly a third of the sample. Material for sequencing was glioma tissue, nonneoplastic brain tissue, or PBMCs (not recorded which). The receptors were sampled from a human donor with low-grade glioma or glioblastoma, undergoing nonglioma brain surgery, or in good health (not recorded which).

The sample holds many counts of this clonotype. The chain couples TRBV28 to TRBJ1-2; the match to TRBD1 covers 11 bases. The CDR3 has 14 amino acids. The ends lost 4 bases at V and 5 bases at J; junction bases unmatched: 3. Germline assignment: CDR1 MDHEN and CDR2 SYDVKM. The CDR3 DNA reads as TGTGCCAGCAGTTCCGGGACAGGGGGTTATGGCTACACCTTC. The encoded protein is CASSSGTGGYGYTF.

This clonotype was detected many times. The rearrangement links TRBV6-1 to TRBJ2-2, with TRBD1 matching over 9 bases. The germline V gene encodes CDR1 MNHNS and CDR2 SASEGT. The CDR3 is made up of 15 amino acids. V was clipped by 4 bases and J by 5 bases; unmatched bases: 5. CDR3 sequence (DNA): TGTGCCAGCAGTGCCGGGACAGGGTTAACCGGGGAGCTGTTTTTT. This gives the protein CASSAGTGLTGELFF.

V and J are TRBV7-9 and TRBJ2-3; D unclear. The length of the CDR3 is 13 residues. Trimming removed 5 bases at V and 3 bases at J, with 9 bases between. The V gene's germline CDR1 is SEHNR and CDR2 FQNEAQ (reference sequence). The CDR3 reads CASSGRVTDTQYF. The DNA of the CDR3 is TGTGCCAGCAGCGGACGAGTAACAGATACGCAGTATTTT.

A note on this clonotype: The junction shows a germline mismatch at one end, possibly a read error. In DNA, the CDR3 is TGCAGCCCTCGGGGCGCGGGGATTTCTCCCCACCTCTTT. Amino acids: CSPRGAGISPHLF. V is TRBV20-1 and J is TRBJ1-6; perhaps TRBD1 as D (5 bases). The CDR3 is 13 residues long. Germline CDR1 reads DFQATT; CDR2 reads SNEGSKA (reference sequence).

Regarding this clonotype: At one end the junction does not follow the germline gene, possibly because of a read error. This CDR3 is CARSVQGLGTGELFF. CDR3 nucleotide sequence: TGTGCCAGAAGTGTCCAGGGCCTTGGGACCGGGGAGCTGTTTTTT. The chain is built from TRBV2 and TRBJ2-2; TRBD1 is a possible D gene (5 bases). The germline CDR1 and CDR2 sequences are SNHLY and FYNNEI. This CDR3 has 15 amino acids.

Ten or more counts support this clonotype. The rearrangement links TRBV12-3 or TRBV12-4 to TRBJ2-3; D may match TRBD1 or TRBD2 (6 bases each). Trimming removed 9 bases from V and 7 bases from J, with 17 bases in between. The CDR3 spans 13 residues. Here the CDR3 reads CASVRGVSYTQYF. In DNA, the CDR3 is TGTGCCAGTGTGAGGGGGGTCTCATATACGCAGTATTTT.

At least ten counts were recorded for this clonotype. The V and J genes are TRBV19 and TRBJ2-7; 13 bases line up with TRBD2. CDR1 is LNHDA, CDR2 SQIVND, per germline (reference sequence). V dropped 5 bases and J dropped 2; count of bases not matched to a gene: 3. CDR3 size: 15 residues. CDR3 nucleotide sequence: TGTGCCAGTAGTGAGACTAGCGGGAGGACCTACGAGCAGTACTTC. This translates into CASSETSGRTYEQYF.

This clonotype was observed at least ten times. The rearrangement links TRBV6-2 or TRBV6-3 to TRBJ2-3, with 14 bases identical to TRBD2. Per the germline V gene, CDR1 is MNHEY and CDR2 is SVGEGT. CDR3 size: 16 residues. The V and J ends lost 7 bases and 7 bases, in that order; junction bases with no gene match: 10. In DNA form, the CDR3 reads TGTGCCAGCAAAAACCAGGGACTAGCGGGGGAAAATACGCAGTATTTT. This codes for CASKNQGLAGENTQYF.

Note on this clonotype: One end of the junction does not line up with germline, which may come from a read error. The chain combines TRBV6-5 with TRBJ1-5; D is ambiguous. There are 15 residues in the CDR3. Germline CDR1 is MNHEY and CDR2 is SVGAGI. For the CDR3, the DNA is TGTGCCAGCAGTTTCCGCTTCCAGGATGTCCAGCACCAGCATTTT. Translated: CASSFRFQDVQHQHF.

In its sample, this clonotype was seen many times. The chain has TRBV20-1 and TRBJ2-2; TRBD2 is a possible D gene (6 bases). The CDR3 spans 14 residues. The germline V and J ends were trimmed by 5 bases and 0 bases, with 10 bases remaining between them. Looked up from germline, CDR1 is DFQATT and CDR2 is SNEGSKA (reference sequence). The CDR3 DNA is TGCAGTGCTCTGCGGGGTACGAACACCGGGGAGCTGTTTTTT. Encoded protein: CSALRGTNTGELFF.

This clonotype was detected a few times. The V call is TRBV7-9, the J call TRBJ1-4; the D is unclear. The V gene's germline CDR1 is SEHNR and CDR2 FQNEAQ (reference sequence). This CDR3 comprises 13 residues. Trimming removed 5 bases at V and 6 bases at J, with 10 bases between. CDR3 nucleotides: TGTGCCAGCAGCCGTATTGGAGATGAAAAACTGTTTTTT. Residues: CASSRIGDEKLFF.

Many counts were recorded for this clonotype. The chain employs TRBV27 and TRBJ2-3; D remains ambiguous. In germline, CDR1 is MNHEY, CDR2 SMNVEV (reference sequence). Trimming pared 2 bases from V and 5 bases from J, leaving 11 bases between. The CDR3 loop spans 14 amino acids. The CDR3: CASSLGESRDTQYF. The CDR3 region has the DNA TGTGCCAGCAGTTTAGGTGAAAGCCGAGATACGCAGTATTTT.

This clonotype was picked up one time. V gene TRBV2 combines with J gene TRBJ1-4; the match to TRBD1 covers 7 bases. J lost 11 bases, V lost 2 bases, and 8 bases had no gene match. CDR1 is SNHLY and CDR2 is FYNNEI in the germline V gene. The CDR3 consists of 14 residues. CDR3 in amino acids: CASSETDRQGKLFF. Written as DNA, the CDR3 is TGTGCCAGCAGTGAAACCGACAGACAGGGCAAACTGTTTTTT.

In its sample, this clonotype was seen many times. The J gene is TRBJ2-7, the V gene TRBV7-2; 7 bases align to TRBD1. J was trimmed by 3 bases and V by 1 base; bases with no gene match: 6. The germline CDR1 and CDR2 sequences are SGHTA and FQGNSA. The length of the CDR3 is 15 residues. In DNA, the CDR3 is TGTGCCAGCAGCTTAGGGCAGGGGGTAAACTACGAGCAGTACTTC. It is translated as CASSLGQGVNYEQYF.

This clonotype was recorded a few times. V is TRBV5-4 and J is TRBJ2-7; TRBD1 aligns across 7 bases. This CDR3 comprises 12 residues. In germline, CDR1 is SGHNT, CDR2 YYREEE (reference sequence). Trimming removed 10 bases from V and 5 bases from J; junction bases left unmatched: 9. The CDR3 is CAVEYRGNEQYF. CDR3 sequence (DNA): TGTGCCGTCGAATACAGGGGAAACGAGCAGTACTTC. The full variable domain, in which reference TRBV5-4 and TRBJ2-7 provide the parts outside the CDR3, is ETGVTQSPTHLIKTRGQQVTLRCSSQSGHNTVSWYQQALGQGPQFIFQYYREEENGRGNFPPRFSGLQFPNYSSELNVNALELDDSALYLCAVEYRGNEQYFGPGTRLTVT.

The rearrangement uses TRBV7-2 and TRBJ2-1; 7 nucleotides match TRBD1. The junction had 8 bases not matched to a gene; V was cut back by 5 bases and J by 4 bases. Germline V CDR1 and CDR2: SGHTA, FQGNSA. This CDR3 is built from 15 residues. As DNA, the CDR3 is TGTGCCAGCAGCGCTGACAGGGTATGGTACAATGAGCAGTTCTTC. Amino acid sequence: CASSADRVWYNEQFF.

This clonotype was picked up many times. The rearrangement uses TRBV4-2 and TRBJ2-3, with no clear D. V was cut by 0 bases and J by 0 bases, with 4 bases left in between. CDR3 length: 14 amino acids. Looked up from germline, CDR1 is LGHNA and CDR2 is YNFKEQ. CDR3 in DNA: TGTGCCAGCAGCCAAGATCGTAGCACAGATACGCAGTATTTT. Protein: CASSQDRSTDTQYF.

This clonotype was observed many times. The rearrangement links TRBV19 to TRBJ2-7; D is possibly TRBD1 (7 bases). Trimming took 2 bases from V and 2 from J, leaving 16 bases between them. This CDR3 spans 16 amino acids. CDR1 is LNHDA, CDR2 SQIVND, per germline (reference sequence). CDR3 residues: CASSIIRQGGTYEQYF. The CDR3 bases are TGTGCCAGTAGTATAATCCGACAGGGAGGAACCTACGAGCAGTACTTC.

This clonotype was counted many times. The chain's CDR3 is CASSPMGDSRAYEQYF. As DNA, the CDR3 is TGTGCCAGCAGTCCTATGGGAGACAGCCGCGCCTACGAGCAGTACTTC. This chain connects TRBV6-1 to TRBJ2-7; D might be TRBD1 or TRBD2, each matching 5 bases. The CDR3 has 16 residues. Germline CDR1 MNHNS, CDR2 SASEGT. V was pared by 5 bases and J by 2 bases, with 19 bases between.

Remarks on this clonotype: A junction boundary mismatches the germline segment, possibly from a read error. The rearrangement joins TRBV6-6 to TRBJ2-7, with D possibly TRBD2 on 5 matching bases. The CDR3 totals 14 residues. Germline CDR1 MNHNY, CDR2 SVGAGI (reference sequence). As DNA, the CDR3 is TGTACCAGCAGTTACTCTGGGAGAGGACGAGAGCAGTACTTC. This gives the protein CTSSYSGRGREQYF.

The genes are TRBV19 and TRBJ2-7; maybe TRBD1 (5 bases). Trimming took 3 bases from V and 2 from J, leaving 11 bases between them. The CDR3 runs 14 residues. Germline loops: CDR1 LNHDA, CDR2 SQIVND (reference sequence). CDR3 DNA: TGTGCCAGTAGTATGGCAAAGGGGACCTACGAGCAGTACTTC. The encoded protein is CASSMAKGTYEQYF.

Concerning this clonotype itself: It may be a read error: a sequence one base away is much more abundant. The rearrangement uses TRBV3-1 and TRBJ1-2, with D possibly matching TRBD1 (6 bases). Germline V gene sequence: CDR1 LGHDT, CDR2 YNNKEL (reference sequence). The CDR3 consists of 14 residues. The CDR3 is CDSSQEGGGYGYTF. CDR3 DNA sequence: TGTGACAGCAGCCAAGAGGGGGGCGGCTATGGCTACACCTTC.

Concerning this clonotype itself: This sequence may be a read error, since a much larger clone differs from it by one base. The CDR3 nucleotides read TGTGCCAGCACCCAGACAGGGTGCACTGAAGCTTTCTTT. Protein: CASTQTGCTEAFF. J is TRBJ1-1 and V is TRBV12-3 or TRBV12-4; 7 nucleotides line up with TRBD1. The CDR3 sequence is 13 residues long. The J segment lost 4 bases and the V segment lost 7 bases, leaving 6 bases of the junction unmatched.

This clonotype was seen at least ten times. This chain links TRBV10-3 with TRBJ2-1, with 8 bases fitting TRBD1. The junction had 3 bases not matched to a gene; V was cut back by 0 bases and J by 2 bases. In germline, CDR1 is ENHRY, CDR2 SYGVKD. CDR3 length: 16 amino acids. The CDR3 coding sequence is TGTGCCATCAGTGAGTCAGGGGACAGGACCTACAATGAGCAGTTCTTC. Encoded protein: CAISESGDRTYNEQFF.

The chain recombines TRBV12-3 or TRBV12-4 with TRBJ2-3, with 10 bases matching TRBD2. V lost 3 bases and J lost 6; bases outside the gene matches: 6. This CDR3 is 15 amino acids long. CDR3 bases: TGTGCCAGCAGTTTTAGCGGGGGGAGGGCGGATACGCAGTATTTT. It yields the protein CASSFSGGRADTQYF.

To note about this clonotype: One end of the junction fails to match germline, which may point to a read error. The V and J genes are TRBV15 and TRBJ2-2; 8 positions agree with TRBD2. CDR3 length: 17 amino acids. CDR1 LNHNV and CDR2 YYDKDF come from the germline V gene (reference sequence). The CDR3, as DNA: TGTGCCATCAGCAGAGATGGTACTAGCGGTAACACCGGGGAGCTGTTTTTT. Translation: CAISRDGTSGNTGELFF.

There are a few counts of this clonotype. The chain couples TRBV12-3 or TRBV12-4 to TRBJ1-2; 11 nucleotides agree with TRBD1. V trimming: 10 bases; J trimming: 8 bases; junction bases outside the gene matches: 9. The CDR3 length is 13 residues. The CDR3 DNA is TGTGCCACTAAGATGGGACAGGGGGAAGGCTACACCTTC. This encodes CATKMGQGEGYTF.